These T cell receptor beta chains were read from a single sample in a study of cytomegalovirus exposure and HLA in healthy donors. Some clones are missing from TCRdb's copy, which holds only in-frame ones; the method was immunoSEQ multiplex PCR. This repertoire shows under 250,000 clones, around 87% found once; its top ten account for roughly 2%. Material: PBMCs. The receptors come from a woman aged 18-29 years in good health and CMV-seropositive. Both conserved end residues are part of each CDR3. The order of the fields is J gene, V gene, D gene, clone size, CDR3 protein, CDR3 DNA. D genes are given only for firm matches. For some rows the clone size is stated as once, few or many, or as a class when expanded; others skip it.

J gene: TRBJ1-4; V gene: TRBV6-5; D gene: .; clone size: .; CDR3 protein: CASSYSGATNEKLFF; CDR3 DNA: TGTGCCAGCAGTTACTCGGGAGCAACTAATGAAAAACTGTTTTTT
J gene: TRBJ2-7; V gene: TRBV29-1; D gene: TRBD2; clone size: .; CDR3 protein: CSVGTSGSYEQYF; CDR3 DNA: TGCAGCGTTGGGACTAGCGGGAGCTACGAGCAGTACTTC
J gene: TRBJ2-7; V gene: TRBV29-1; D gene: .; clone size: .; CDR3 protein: CSVGAGSYEQYF; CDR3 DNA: TGCAGCGTTGGGGCGGGGTCCTACGAGCAGTACTTC
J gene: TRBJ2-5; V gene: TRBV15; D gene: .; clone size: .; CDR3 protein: CATRATDHQETQYF; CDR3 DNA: TGTGCCACCAGGGCGACAGACCACCAAGAGACCCAGTACTTC
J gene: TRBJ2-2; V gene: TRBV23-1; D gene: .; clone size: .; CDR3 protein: CASSQSRAAHTGELFF; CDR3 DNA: TGCGCCAGCAGTCAATCGAGGGCAGCGCACACCGGGGAGCTGTTTTTT
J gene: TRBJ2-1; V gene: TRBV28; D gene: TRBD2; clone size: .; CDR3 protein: CASSTLGLVFNEQFF; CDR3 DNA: TGTGCCAGCAGCACCTTGGGACTAGTATTCAATGAGCAGTTCTTC
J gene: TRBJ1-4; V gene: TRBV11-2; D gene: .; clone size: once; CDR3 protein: CASSLVDGDAGDEKLFF; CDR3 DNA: TGTGCCAGCAGCTTAGTGGATGGAGACGCTGGCGATGAAAAACTGTTTTTT
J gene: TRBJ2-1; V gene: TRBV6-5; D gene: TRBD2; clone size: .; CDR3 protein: CASSFAASGYNEQFF; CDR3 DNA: TGTGCCAGCAGTTTCGCCGCTAGCGGTTACAATGAGCAGTTCTTC
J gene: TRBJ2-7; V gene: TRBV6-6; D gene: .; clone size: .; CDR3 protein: CASSYLKQGEQYF; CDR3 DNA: TGTGCCAGCAGTTACTTGAAACAGGGCGAGCAGTACTTC
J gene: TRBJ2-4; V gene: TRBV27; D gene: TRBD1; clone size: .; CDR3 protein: CASSRRGTGSAKNIQYF; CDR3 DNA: TGTGCCAGCAGTCGTAGAGGGACAGGGTCGGCCAAAAACATTCAGTACTTC
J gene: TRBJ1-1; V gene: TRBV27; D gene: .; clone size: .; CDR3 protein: CASNPGLGTEAFF; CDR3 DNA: TGTGCCAGCAATCCGGGACTGGGCACTGAAGCTTTCTTT
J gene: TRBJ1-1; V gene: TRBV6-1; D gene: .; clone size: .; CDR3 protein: CASRTQNTEAFF; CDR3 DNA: TGTGCCAGCAGAACACAGAACACTGAAGCTTTCTTT
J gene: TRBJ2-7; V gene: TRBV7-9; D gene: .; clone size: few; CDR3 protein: CASSLARYEQYF; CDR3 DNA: TGTGCCAGCAGCTTAGCACGGTACGAGCAGTACTTC
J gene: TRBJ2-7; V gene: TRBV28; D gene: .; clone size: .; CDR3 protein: CASSPGGGGYEQYF; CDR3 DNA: TGTGCCAGCAGCCCTGGAGGAGGAGGCTACGAGCAGTACTTC
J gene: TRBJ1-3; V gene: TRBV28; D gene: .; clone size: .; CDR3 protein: CASQNPSSGNTIYF; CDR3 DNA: TGTGCCAGCCAAAACCCGAGTTCTGGAAACACCATATATTTT
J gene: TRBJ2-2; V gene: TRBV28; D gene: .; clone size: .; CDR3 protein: CAKRGGNTGELFF; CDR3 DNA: TGTGCCAAAAGGGGCGGCAACACCGGGGAGCTGTTTTTT
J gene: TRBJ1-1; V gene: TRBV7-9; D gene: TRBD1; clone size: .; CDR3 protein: CASSPGQAVPEAFF; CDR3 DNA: TGTGCCAGTTCCCCGGGACAGGCAGTACCTGAAGCTTTCTTT
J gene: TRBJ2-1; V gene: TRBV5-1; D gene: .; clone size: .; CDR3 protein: CASSLGSGSYNEQFF; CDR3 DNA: TGCGCCAGCAGCTTGGGAAGCGGGTCCTACAATGAGCAGTTCTTC
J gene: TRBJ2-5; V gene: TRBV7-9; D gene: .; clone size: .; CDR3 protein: CASSPHKGYRDETQYF; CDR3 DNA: TGTGCCAGCAGCCCCCATAAGGGTTACAGGGATGAGACCCAGTACTTC
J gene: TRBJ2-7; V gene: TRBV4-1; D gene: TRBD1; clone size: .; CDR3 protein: CASSQNTGGIFYEQYF; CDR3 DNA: TGCGCCAGCAGCCAAAATACAGGGGGAATCTTCTACGAGCAGTACTTC
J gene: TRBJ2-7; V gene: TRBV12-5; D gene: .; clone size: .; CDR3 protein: CASGLVGEGREQYF; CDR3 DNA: TGTGCTAGTGGTTTGGTAGGGGAAGGCCGCGAGCAGTACTTC
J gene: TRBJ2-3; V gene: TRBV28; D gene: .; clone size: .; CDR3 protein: CASSSSRQASGRDTQYF; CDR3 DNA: TGTGCCAGCAGTTCCAGCCGACAGGCCTCCGGACGGGATACGCAGTATTTT
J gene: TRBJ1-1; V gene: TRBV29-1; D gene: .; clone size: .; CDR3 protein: CSVRQNTEAFF; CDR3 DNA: TGCAGCGTCCGACAGAACACTGAAGCTTTCTTT
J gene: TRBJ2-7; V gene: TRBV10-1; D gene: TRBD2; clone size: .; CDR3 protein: CASGTSGSEQYF; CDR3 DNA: TGCGCCAGCGGGACTAGCGGGAGCGAGCAGTACTTC
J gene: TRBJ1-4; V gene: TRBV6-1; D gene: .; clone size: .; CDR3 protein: CASSLIQGAEKLFF; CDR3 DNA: TGTGCCAGCAGTTTAATACAGGGAGCTGAAAAACTGTTTTTT
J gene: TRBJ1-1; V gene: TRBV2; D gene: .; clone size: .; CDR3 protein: CASSEASGITTEAFF; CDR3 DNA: TGTGCCAGCAGTGAAGCGTCAGGGATTACCACTGAAGCTTTCTTT
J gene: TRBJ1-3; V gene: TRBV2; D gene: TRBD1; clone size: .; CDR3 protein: CASSETGGNTIYF; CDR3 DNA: TGTGCCAGCAGCGAGACAGGGGGGAACACCATATATTTT
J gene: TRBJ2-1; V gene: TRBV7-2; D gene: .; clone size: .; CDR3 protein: CASSLDRGVDEQFF; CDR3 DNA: TGTGCCAGCAGCTTAGATAGGGGTGTGGATGAGCAGTTCTTC
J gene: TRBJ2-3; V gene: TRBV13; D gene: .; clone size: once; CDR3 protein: CASSQGYRDTQYF; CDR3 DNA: TGTGCCAGCAGCCAGGGATATAGAGATACGCAGTATTTT
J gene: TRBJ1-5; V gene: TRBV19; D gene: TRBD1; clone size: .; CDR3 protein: CASSAIQGANNQPQHF; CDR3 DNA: TGTGCCAGTAGTGCCATACAGGGGGCTAACAATCAGCCCCAGCATTTT
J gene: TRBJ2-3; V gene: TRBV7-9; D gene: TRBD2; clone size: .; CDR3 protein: CASRGTSGNTDTQYF; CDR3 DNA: TGTGCCAGCAGAGGAACTAGCGGGAACACAGATACGCAGTATTTT
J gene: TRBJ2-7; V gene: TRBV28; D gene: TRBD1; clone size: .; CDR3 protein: CASSQAGTGASYEQYF; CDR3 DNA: TGTGCCAGCAGCCAGGCCGGGACAGGGGCGTCCTACGAGCAGTACTTC
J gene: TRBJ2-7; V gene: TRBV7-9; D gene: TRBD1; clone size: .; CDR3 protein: CASSLAGQGSEQYF; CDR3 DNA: TGTGCCAGCAGCCTCGCGGGACAGGGTTCCGAGCAGTACTTC
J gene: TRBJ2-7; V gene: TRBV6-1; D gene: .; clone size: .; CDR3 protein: CASSEALAGPYEQYF; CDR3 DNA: TGTGCCAGCAGTGAAGCGTTGGCGGGGCCCTACGAGCAGTACTTC
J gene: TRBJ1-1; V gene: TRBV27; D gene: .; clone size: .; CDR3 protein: CASSLGGLGTEAFF; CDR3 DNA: TGTGCCAGCAGTTTAGGGGGGTTGGGCACTGAAGCTTTCTTT
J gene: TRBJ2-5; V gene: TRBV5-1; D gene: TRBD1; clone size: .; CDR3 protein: CASSRGVSGGQETQYF; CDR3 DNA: TGCGCCAGCAGCCGGGGAGTATCAGGGGGCCAAGAGACCCAGTACTTC